The 14 T cell receptor beta chains below come from one sample, sequenced in a study of T cell changes during pregnancy in multiple sclerosis. TCRdb's copy holds only in-frame clones and misses some; the assay was immunoSEQ multiplex PCR. The table has some 76,000 clones, around nine tenths seen once. The sample here was CD4+ T cells from peripheral blood mononuclear cells, taken after pregnancy. These receptors came from a female donor with multiple sclerosis, enrolled in a pregnancy study.

The chain couples TRBV14 to TRBJ1-6; no firm D call. The CDR3 length is 15 residues. Trimming pared 1 base from V and 7 bases from J, leaving 11 bases between. In germline, CDR1 is SGHDN, CDR2 FVKESK. CDR3 nucleotide sequence: TGTGCCAGCAGCCAAGGCGAGGCGAGGAATTCACCCCTCCACTTT. This gives the protein CASSQGEARNSPLHF.

This sequence joins TRBV29-1 and TRBJ2-1; D remains unclear. V was pared by 4 bases and J by 3 bases, with 10 bases between. This CDR3 comprises 13 residues. Germline V gene sequence: CDR1 SQVTM, CDR2 ANQGSEA. The chain's CDR3 is CSVGEHVYNEQFF. CDR3 in DNA: TGCAGCGTTGGTGAGCATGTCTACAATGAGCAGTTCTTC.

CDR3 residues: CASTLLGTGSYEQYF. The CDR3 DNA reads TGTGCCAGCACCCTCTTAGGGACAGGTTCCTACGAGCAGTACTTC. The chain has TRBV2 and TRBJ2-7; 8 positions match TRBD1. The trim removed 7 bases at V and 1 base at J, leaving 9 bases unmatched. Germline values: CDR1 SNHLY, CDR2 FYNNEI. The CDR3 contains 15 residues.

V and J are TRBV6-5 and TRBJ2-1; D call uncertain. The CDR3 runs to 15 residues. V was clipped by 0 bases and J by 6 bases, with 12 bases between them. Germline V gene lookup returns CDR1 MNHEY and CDR2 SVGAGI. CDR3 DNA: TGTGCCAGCAGTTACTCCTCGACTCTGCCCAATGAGCAGTTCTTC. Its protein is CASSYSSTLPNEQFF.

This chain uses TRBV6-5 with TRBJ2-1; 8 bases match TRBD1. CDR3 size: 13 residues. Germline V CDR1 and CDR2: MNHEY, SVGAGI. V lost 9 bases, J lost 4 bases, and 5 bases stayed unmatched. CDR3 region: CASLDRAYNEQFF. CDR3 coding DNA: TGTGCCAGTCTGGACAGGGCATACAATGAGCAGTTCTTC.

The gene calls are TRBV5-4 and TRBJ2-1; 11 bases fit TRBD2. With 0 bases clipped from V and 6 bases from J, the junction kept 5 bases outside the gene matches. Germline V lookup: CDR1 SGHNT, CDR2 YYREEE (reference sequence). The CDR3 covers 16 residues. The CDR3 protein is CASSLAGTSGTNEQFF. In DNA form, the CDR3 reads TGTGCCAGCAGCTTGGCCGGGACTAGCGGAACCAATGAGCAGTTCTTC.

This chain connects TRBV2 to TRBJ2-1; 10 bases match TRBD1. The CDR3 runs 14 residues. Germline V gene data show CDR1 as SNHLY and CDR2 as FYNNEI. J was trimmed by 7 bases and V by 9 bases; bases with no gene match: 9. The CDR3 DNA sequence: TGTGCCAGGGGGCTCGGGACAGGGGTAAATGAGCAGTTCTTC. This gives the protein CARGLGTGVNEQFF.

V and J are TRBV5-1 and TRBJ1-3; 7 nucleotides match TRBD1. The CDR3 consists of 13 residues. The V gene end was trimmed by 0 bases and the J gene end by 8 bases; junction bases not matched to a gene: 2. Germline V gene lookup returns CDR1 SGHRS and CDR2 YFSETQ. CDR3 amino acids: CASSLAGGDTIYF. The CDR3 DNA reads TGCGCCAGCAGCTTGGCAGGGGGTGACACCATATATTTT. Looking up the rest from reference TRBV5-1 and TRBJ1-3 gives the full variable domain: KAGVTQTPRYLIKTRGQQVTLSCSPISGHRSVSWYQQTPGQGLQFLFEYFSETQRNKGNFPGRFSGRQFSNSRSEMNVSTLELGDSALYLCASSLAGGDTIYFGEGSWLTVV.

This rearrangement joins TRBV28 to TRBJ1-1; possibly TRBD1 for D (6 bases). Germline V lookup: CDR1 MDHEN, CDR2 SYDVKM. V lost 3 bases to trimming and J lost 4 bases, with 15 bases between them. CDR3 size: 15 residues. CDR3 amino acids: CASSLVVGRGTEAFF. The CDR3 bases are TGTGCCAGCAGTTTGGTTGTCGGCAGGGGCACTGAAGCTTTCTTT.

V and J are TRBV7-8 and TRBJ2-3; no firm D call. CDR1 and CDR2 (germline): SGHVS, FQNEAQ. Trimming removed 2 bases from V and 1 base from J, with 13 bases in between. The CDR3 has 16 amino acids. The CDR3 region is CASSLRFGGGTDTQYF. In DNA form, the CDR3 reads TGTGCCAGCAGCTTAAGATTCGGCGGCGGCACAGATACGCAGTATTTT. Full variable domain (missing parts from reference TRBV7-8 and TRBJ2-3): GAGVSQSPRYKVAKRGQDVALRCDPISGHVSLFWYQQALGQGPEFLTYFQNEAQLDKSGLPSDRFFAERPEGSVSTLKIQRTQQEDSAVYLCASSLRFGGGTDTQYFGPGTRLTVL.

The chain couples TRBV6-4 to TRBJ1-2; the D is unclear. The CDR3 extends over 12 amino acids. From germline, CDR1 is MRHNA and CDR2 SNTAGT. V was trimmed by 4 bases and J by 4 bases, leaving 7 bases between them. CDR3 bases: TGTGCCAGCAGTGCAGGAGGCTATGGCTACACCTTC. Translated: CASSAGGYGYTF.

This rearrangement joins TRBV15 to TRBJ2-2, with TRBD1 matching over 10 bases. V lost 2 bases to trimming and J lost 4 bases; unmatched junction nucleotides: 4. The germline V gene encodes CDR1 LNHNV and CDR2 YYDKDF (reference sequence). The CDR3 extends over 16 amino acids. CDR3 region: CATSRRTGGATGELFF. As DNA, the CDR3 is TGTGCCACCAGCAGACGGACAGGGGGAGCCACCGGGGAGCTGTTTTTT.

The CDR3 DNA reads TGTGCCAGCTCACCAATAGGGGTTTGGCAGGGGGGCAATCAGCCCCAGCATTTT. It is translated as CASSPIGVWQGGNQPQHF. The chain uses TRBV18 and TRBJ1-5; 7 nucleotides match TRBD1. This CDR3 has 18 amino acids. Germline CDR1 and CDR2: KGHSH and LQKENI. V lost 2 bases, J lost 2 bases, and 12 bases stayed unmatched. The complete variable domain, with remaining parts taken from reference TRBV18 and TRBJ1-5, reads NAGVMQNPRHLVRRRGQEARLRCSPMKGHSHVYWYRQLPEEGLKFMVYLQKENIIDESGMPKERFSAEFPKEGPSILRIQQVVRGDSAAYFCASSPIGVWQGGNQPQHFGDGTRLSIL.

The chain is built from TRBV5-1 and TRBJ2-5; no firm D call. V lost 0 bases and J 1 base, leaving 7 bases between the germline ends. CDR1 and CDR2 from the germline V gene are SGHRS and YFSETQ. The CDR3 sequence is 14 residues long. The CDR3 DNA sequence: TGCGCCAGCAGCTTGGACTTGCTCCAAGAGACCCAGTACTTC. Translation gives CASSLDLLQETQYF.